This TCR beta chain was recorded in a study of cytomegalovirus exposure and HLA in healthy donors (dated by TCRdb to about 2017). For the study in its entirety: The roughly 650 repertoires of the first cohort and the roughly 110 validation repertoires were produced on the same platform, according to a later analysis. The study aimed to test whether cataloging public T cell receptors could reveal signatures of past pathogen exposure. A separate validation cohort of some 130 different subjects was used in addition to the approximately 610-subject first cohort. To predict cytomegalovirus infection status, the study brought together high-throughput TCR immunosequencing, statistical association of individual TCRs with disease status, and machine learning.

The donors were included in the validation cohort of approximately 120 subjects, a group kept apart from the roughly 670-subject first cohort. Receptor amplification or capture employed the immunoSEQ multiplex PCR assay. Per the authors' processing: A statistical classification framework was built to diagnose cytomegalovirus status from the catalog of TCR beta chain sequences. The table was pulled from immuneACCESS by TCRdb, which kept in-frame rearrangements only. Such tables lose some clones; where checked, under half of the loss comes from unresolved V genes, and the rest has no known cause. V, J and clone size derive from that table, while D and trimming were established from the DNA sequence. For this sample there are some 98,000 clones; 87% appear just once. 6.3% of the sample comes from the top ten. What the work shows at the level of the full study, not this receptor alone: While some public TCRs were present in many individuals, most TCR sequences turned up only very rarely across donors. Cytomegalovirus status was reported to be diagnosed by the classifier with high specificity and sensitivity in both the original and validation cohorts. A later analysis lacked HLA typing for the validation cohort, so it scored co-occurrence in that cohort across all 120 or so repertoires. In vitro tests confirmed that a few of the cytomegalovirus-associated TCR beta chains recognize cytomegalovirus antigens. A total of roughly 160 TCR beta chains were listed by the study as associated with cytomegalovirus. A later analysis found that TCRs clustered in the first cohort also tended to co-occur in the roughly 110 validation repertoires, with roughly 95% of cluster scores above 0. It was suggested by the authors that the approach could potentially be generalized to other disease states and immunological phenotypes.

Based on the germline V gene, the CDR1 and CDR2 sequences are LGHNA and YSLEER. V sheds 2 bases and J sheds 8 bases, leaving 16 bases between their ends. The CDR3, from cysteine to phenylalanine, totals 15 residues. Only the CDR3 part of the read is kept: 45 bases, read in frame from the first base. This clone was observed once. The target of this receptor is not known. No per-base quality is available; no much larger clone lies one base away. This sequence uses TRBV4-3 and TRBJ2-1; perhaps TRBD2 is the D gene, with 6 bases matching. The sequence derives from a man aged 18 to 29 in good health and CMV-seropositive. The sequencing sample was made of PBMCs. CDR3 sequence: CASSQSGTLSDEQFF. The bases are TGCGCCAGCAGCCAATCAGGGACTTTATCGGATGAGCAGTTCTTC.